This TCR beta chain was captured in a study of HIV-infected children after antiretroviral therapy interruption. Treatment specified: PENTA 11 planned treatment interruption arm or continuous ART arm. This clonotype was recorded many times. The CDR3 loop spans 13 amino acids. V dropped 7 bases and J dropped 5 bases, with 12 bases sitting between them. A 3' RACE protocol on RNA, with unique molecular identifiers, produced the TCR library. MiXCR, run by TCRdb on the 3' RACE reads, gives a single entry per CDR3 protein. The sample consists of about 89,000 distinct CDR3 sequences, about 6.9% of them appearing once.

This sequence originates from a pool of human donors with HIV. The J gene is TRBJ1-5, the V gene TRBV12-3 or TRBV12-4; no definite D call. This specimen consisted of CD45RA+ CD4+ T cells from PBMCs, pooled from several time points, obtained from a donor given antiretroviral therapy, either interrupted or continuous. The subset is: naive CD4+ CD45RA+ CD45RO- T cells. The CDR3 DNA follows: TGTGCCAGCACCTACTCCGGGGATCAGCCCCAGCATTTT. Protein sequence: CASTYSGDQPQHF.